What follows are 19 T cell receptor beta chains derived from one specimen sequenced in a study of blood T cell repertoires in COVID-19. Produced via immunoSEQ multiplex PCR; TCRdb's table is partial and in-frame only. The sample has around 250,000 clones; 70% to 90% are singletons. Sequences were obtained from peripheral blood. These receptor sequences come from a man aged 25-45 years who had recovered from COVID-19.

This chain uses TRBV6-2 or TRBV6-3 with TRBJ1-5; 9 bases match TRBD1. Germline CDR1 reads MNHEY; CDR2 reads SVGEGT. This CDR3 is built from 17 residues. V dropped 2 bases and J dropped 7; count of bases not matched to a gene: 12. The CDR3 DNA reads as TGTGCCAGCAGTTACAGGACCGGGACAGGGCTTGGCCAGCCCCAGCATTTT. This codes for CASSYRTGTGLGQPQHF.

The V call is TRBV25-1, the J call TRBJ1-1, with TRBD1 matching over 8 bases. CDR1 MGHDK and CDR2 SYGVNS come from the germline V gene. The CDR3 has 10 amino acids. V gave up 6 bases and J gave up 12 bases; unmatched junction bases: 3. The DNA of the CDR3 is TGTGCCAGCAGGGACAGGGTCCCTTTCTTT. Translation gives CASRDRVPFF.

The chain links TRBV11-2 to TRBJ1-4, with a possible D match to TRBD1 (5 bases). V was shortened by 2 bases and J by 10 bases, with 11 bases between the two germline ends. The CDR3 spans 13 residues. CDR1 and CDR2 from the germline V gene are SGHAT and FQNNGV. The CDR3 protein is CASSLLDGGKLFF. The CDR3, as DNA: TGTGCCAGCAGCTTATTGGACGGGGGAAAACTGTTTTTT.

The rearrangement uses TRBV4-1 and TRBJ2-7; D may be TRBD1 (6 bases). Germline V CDR1 and CDR2: MGHRA, YSYEKL. CDR3 length: 14 amino acids. Trimming took 0 bases from V and 6 from J, leaving 12 bases between them. CDR3 sequence reads: CASSQDVPGVEQYF. CDR3 bases: TGCGCCAGCAGCCAAGACGTGCCAGGGGTCGAGCAGTACTTC.

The CDR3: CASSQDSVAAFF. The CDR3 DNA is TGTGCCAGCAGCCAAGATTCGGTCGCGGCGTTCTTC. The V call is TRBV4-2, the J call TRBJ2-1; D ambiguous. This CDR3 spans 12 amino acids. The ends were cut back, 0 bases at V and 15 bases at J, with 12 bases in the middle. The V gene's germline CDR1 is LGHNA and CDR2 YNFKEQ.

The CDR3 DNA is TGTGCCAGCAGCGGCCAGTACGAGCAGTACTTC. Encoded protein: CASSGQYEQYF. The chain joins TRBV7-9 to TRBJ2-7; D gene unclear. The V end was cut by 5 bases, the J end by 4 bases, with 6 bases between. Germline assignment: CDR1 SEHNR and CDR2 FQNEAQ (reference sequence). The CDR3 runs 11 residues.

This clone was picked up a small number of times. The J gene is TRBJ2-7, the V gene TRBV5-6; maybe TRBD2 (6 bases). Germline CDR1 SGHDT, CDR2 YYEEEE. Trimming pared 4 bases from V and 5 bases from J, leaving 13 bases between. The CDR3 is 13 amino acids. CDR3 region: CASSGGVEDEQYF. As DNA, the CDR3 is TGTGCCAGCAGCGGAGGGGTGGAGGACGAGCAGTACTTC.

Details on this clone: Other DNA variants within this sample encode the same CDR3. The genes are TRBV5-1 and TRBJ2-2, with TRBD1 matching 7 bases. Germline CDR1 reads SGHRS; CDR2 reads YFSETQ. J was trimmed by 4 bases and V by 1 base; bases with no gene match: 1. CDR3 length equals 14 residues. This chain's CDR3 is CASSLTGATGELFF. The DNA of the CDR3 is TGCGCCAGCAGCTTGACAGGGGCCACCGGGGAGCTGTTTTTT.

This chain links TRBV5-6 with TRBJ2-7; D is undetermined. Germline loops: CDR1 SGHDT, CDR2 YYEEEE. This CDR3 is built from 14 residues. V was pared by 0 bases and J by 1 base, with 8 bases between. The CDR3 sequence: CASSLAQISYEQYF. CDR3 sequence (DNA): TGTGCCAGCAGCTTGGCTCAGATATCCTACGAGCAGTACTTC. The variable domain in full, completed from reference TRBV5-6 and TRBJ2-7, reads DAGVTQSPTHLIKTRGQQVTLRCSPKSGHDTVSWYQQALGQGPQFIFQYYEEEERQRGNFPDRFSGHQFPNYSSELNVNALLLGDSALYLCASSLAQISYEQYFGPGTRLTVT.

The rearrangement joins TRBV29-1 to TRBJ2-1, with 7 bases that match TRBD1. The CDR3 spans 13 residues. CDR1 and CDR2 (germline): SQVTM, ANQGSEA. The V and J ends lost 4 bases and 9 bases, in that order; junction bases with no gene match: 9. CDR3 loop: CSVGQGDRGEQFF. In DNA form, the CDR3 reads TGCAGCGTTGGACAGGGTGATCGGGGTGAGCAGTTCTTC.

The chain carries TRBV5-1 and TRBJ2-5; 8 bases match TRBD2. Trimming removed 4 bases from V and 2 bases from J; junction bases left unmatched: 16. The CDR3 covers 18 residues. In germline, CDR1 is SGHRS, CDR2 YFSETQ. The chain's CDR3 is CASSPRTFSGVEQETQYF. The CDR3 nucleotides read TGCGCCAGCAGCCCAAGGACTTTTAGCGGGGTAGAACAAGAGACCCAGTACTTC.

The chain is built from TRBV12-3 or TRBV12-4 and TRBJ1-2; D gene uncertain. V gave up 1 base and J gave up 4 bases, with 7 bases separating them. The length of the CDR3 is 13 residues. The CDR3 loop reads CASSLDRVYGYTF. For the CDR3, the DNA is TGTGCCAGCAGTTTAGATCGGGTCTATGGCTACACCTTC.

The chain employs TRBV5-1 and TRBJ1-6, with 10 positions matching TRBD1. CDR1 and CDR2 (germline): SGHRS, YFSETQ. V shed 1 base, J shed 9 bases, and the junction held 19 bases outside the gene matches. The CDR3 loop spans 20 amino acids. For the CDR3, the DNA is TGCGCCAGCAGCTTGTCCGGGACAGGGGTTGGGGTGGTTTCCGGTTCACCCCTCCACTTT. This gives the protein CASSLSGTGVGVVSGSPLHF.

The V and J genes are TRBV21-1 and TRBJ1-1; the table's D gene call, TRBD1, was not cross checked with the DNA. TRBV21-1 is a known pseudogene. This CDR3 is 15 amino acids long. The CDR3 region is CASSKVLFRGPEAFF. For the CDR3, the DNA is TGTGCCAGCAGCAAAGTTTTGTTCAGGGGGCCTGAAGCTTTCTTT.

The V call is TRBV6-5, the J call TRBJ2-7; D perhaps matches TRBD1 (5 bases). Germline-derived CDR1 and CDR2 are MNHEY and SVGAGI. This CDR3 has 16 amino acids. The V gene lost 0 bases and the J gene lost 0 bases, with 12 bases spanning the gap. Here the CDR3 DNA reads TGTGCCAGCAGTTACTCGATAGGTGGGGCCTCCTACGAGCAGTACTTC. Translation: CASSYSIGGASYEQYF.

The chain joins TRBV6-5 to TRBJ1-2; D perhaps matches TRBD1 (6 bases). The V gene's germline CDR1 is MNHEY and CDR2 SVGAGI. The CDR3 totals 12 residues. The V end was cut by 6 bases, the J end by 8 bases, with 13 bases between. As DNA, the CDR3 is TGTGCCAGCAGCCGAACAGGGCGCGGCTACACCTTC. Its protein product is CASSRTGRGYTF.

The V and J genes are TRBV27 and TRBJ2-7, with D possibly matching TRBD2 (5 bases). The V end was cut by 6 bases, the J end by 5 bases, with 17 bases between. Germline CDR1 MNHEY, CDR2 SMNVEV (reference sequence). This CDR3 is built from 14 residues. This CDR3 is CASRSLRPGNEQYF. The DNA of the CDR3 is TGTGCCAGCAGATCCCTTCGACCCGGGAACGAGCAGTACTTC.

V gene TRBV3-1 (or the pseudogene TRBV3-2) combines with J gene TRBJ1-5; D uncertain. The V end lost 2 bases, the J end lost 1 base, and 9 bases lay between the germline ends. This CDR3 is 15 amino acids long. Germline CDR1 reads LGHDT; CDR2 reads YNNKEL (reference sequence). CDR3 sequence (DNA): TGTGCCAGCAGCCAAAGAGGATTGAGCAATCAGCCCCAGCATTTT. Its protein is CASSQRGLSNQPQHF.

The chain carries TRBV5-1 and TRBJ2-1; 7 bases fit TRBD1. With 0 bases clipped from V and 1 base from J, the junction kept 7 bases outside the gene matches. Germline lookup yields CDR1 SGHRS and CDR2 YFSETQ. There are 17 residues in the CDR3. This CDR3 reads CASSLVQGQVSYNEQFF. The CDR3 bases are TGCGCCAGCAGCTTGGTACAGGGGCAGGTATCCTACAATGAGCAGTTCTTC.